This T cell receptor (beta chain) was sequenced in a study of T cells after yellow fever vaccination. Study findings and constraints: When the response was secondary, it was weaker but reached its peak faster, day 5 versus 15. Most primary-vaccination clones recurred post-booster (roughly 96% CD4, about 90% CD8). Contamination by abundant bulk-population clonotypes could be present in FACS-sorted repertoires.

Template switching with 5'RACE generated the TCR cDNA and added a universal primer site and UMIs. A single record per CDR3 protein comes from TCRdb applying MiXCR to the 5' RACE reads. The table has some 560,000 distinct CDR3 sequences, roughly 21% seen once. Note on this clonotype: Antigen unknown.

The germline V gene encodes CDR1 SGDLS and CDR2 YYNGEE. There are 16 residues in the CDR3. J was trimmed by 3 bases and V by 0 bases; bases with no gene match: 6. This receptor was taken from a man under 40 who received the YFV17D yellow fever vaccine. V gene TRBV9 combines with J gene TRBJ2-1; 7 bases line up with TRBD2. The specimen comprised PBMCs, sampled 15 days after the yellow fever booster vaccination. The CDR3 nucleotides are TGTGCCAGCAGCGTAGCTCCCGCGGGAGTCTACAATGAGCAGTTCTTC. Its protein product is CASSVAPAGVYNEQFF.